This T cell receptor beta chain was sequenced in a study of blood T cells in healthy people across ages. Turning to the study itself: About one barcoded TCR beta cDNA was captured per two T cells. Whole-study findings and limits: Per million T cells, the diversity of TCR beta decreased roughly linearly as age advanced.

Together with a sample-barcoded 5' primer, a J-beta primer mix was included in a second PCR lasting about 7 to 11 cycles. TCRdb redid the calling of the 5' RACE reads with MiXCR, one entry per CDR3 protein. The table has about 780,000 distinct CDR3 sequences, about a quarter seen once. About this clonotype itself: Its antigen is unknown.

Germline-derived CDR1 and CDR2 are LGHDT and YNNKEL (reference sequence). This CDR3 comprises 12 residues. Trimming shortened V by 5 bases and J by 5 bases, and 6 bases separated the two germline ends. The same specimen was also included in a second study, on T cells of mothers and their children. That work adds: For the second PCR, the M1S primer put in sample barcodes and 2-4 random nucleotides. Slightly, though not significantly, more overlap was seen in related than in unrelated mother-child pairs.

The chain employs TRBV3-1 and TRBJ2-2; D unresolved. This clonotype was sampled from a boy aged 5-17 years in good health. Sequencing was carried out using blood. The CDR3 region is CASSSETGELFF. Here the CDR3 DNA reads TGTGCCAGCAGCTCCGAAACCGGGGAGCTGTTTTTT.